The TCR beta chain under discussion was sequenced for a study of blood T cell repertoires in COVID-19. Study at large: From the United States, Italy and Spain came samples of acute and convalescent COVID-19.

Profiled with immunoSEQ multiplex PCR; TCRdb holds only in-frame clones, not every one. The data contain about 310,000 clones, about nine tenths of them singletons. Donors were grouped by their self-reported clinical history. Donors in Cohort 3 counted as recovered after two negative PCRs, clearance, or symptom resolution. Per the germline V gene, CDR1 is MNHNS and CDR2 is SASEGT. This CDR3 has 16 residues. V lost 1 base to trimming and J lost 5 bases, with 12 bases between them. This rearrangement joins TRBV6-1 to TRBJ1-6; no firm D call. The sequenced material came from PBMCs or T cells enriched from blood (not recorded which). This TCR was recovered from a woman under 30 who had recovered from COVID-19. This CDR3 is CASSEGGGIHNSPLHF. The DNA for the CDR3 is TGTGCCAGCAGTGAAGGTGGAGGGATCCATAATTCACCCCTCCACTTT.